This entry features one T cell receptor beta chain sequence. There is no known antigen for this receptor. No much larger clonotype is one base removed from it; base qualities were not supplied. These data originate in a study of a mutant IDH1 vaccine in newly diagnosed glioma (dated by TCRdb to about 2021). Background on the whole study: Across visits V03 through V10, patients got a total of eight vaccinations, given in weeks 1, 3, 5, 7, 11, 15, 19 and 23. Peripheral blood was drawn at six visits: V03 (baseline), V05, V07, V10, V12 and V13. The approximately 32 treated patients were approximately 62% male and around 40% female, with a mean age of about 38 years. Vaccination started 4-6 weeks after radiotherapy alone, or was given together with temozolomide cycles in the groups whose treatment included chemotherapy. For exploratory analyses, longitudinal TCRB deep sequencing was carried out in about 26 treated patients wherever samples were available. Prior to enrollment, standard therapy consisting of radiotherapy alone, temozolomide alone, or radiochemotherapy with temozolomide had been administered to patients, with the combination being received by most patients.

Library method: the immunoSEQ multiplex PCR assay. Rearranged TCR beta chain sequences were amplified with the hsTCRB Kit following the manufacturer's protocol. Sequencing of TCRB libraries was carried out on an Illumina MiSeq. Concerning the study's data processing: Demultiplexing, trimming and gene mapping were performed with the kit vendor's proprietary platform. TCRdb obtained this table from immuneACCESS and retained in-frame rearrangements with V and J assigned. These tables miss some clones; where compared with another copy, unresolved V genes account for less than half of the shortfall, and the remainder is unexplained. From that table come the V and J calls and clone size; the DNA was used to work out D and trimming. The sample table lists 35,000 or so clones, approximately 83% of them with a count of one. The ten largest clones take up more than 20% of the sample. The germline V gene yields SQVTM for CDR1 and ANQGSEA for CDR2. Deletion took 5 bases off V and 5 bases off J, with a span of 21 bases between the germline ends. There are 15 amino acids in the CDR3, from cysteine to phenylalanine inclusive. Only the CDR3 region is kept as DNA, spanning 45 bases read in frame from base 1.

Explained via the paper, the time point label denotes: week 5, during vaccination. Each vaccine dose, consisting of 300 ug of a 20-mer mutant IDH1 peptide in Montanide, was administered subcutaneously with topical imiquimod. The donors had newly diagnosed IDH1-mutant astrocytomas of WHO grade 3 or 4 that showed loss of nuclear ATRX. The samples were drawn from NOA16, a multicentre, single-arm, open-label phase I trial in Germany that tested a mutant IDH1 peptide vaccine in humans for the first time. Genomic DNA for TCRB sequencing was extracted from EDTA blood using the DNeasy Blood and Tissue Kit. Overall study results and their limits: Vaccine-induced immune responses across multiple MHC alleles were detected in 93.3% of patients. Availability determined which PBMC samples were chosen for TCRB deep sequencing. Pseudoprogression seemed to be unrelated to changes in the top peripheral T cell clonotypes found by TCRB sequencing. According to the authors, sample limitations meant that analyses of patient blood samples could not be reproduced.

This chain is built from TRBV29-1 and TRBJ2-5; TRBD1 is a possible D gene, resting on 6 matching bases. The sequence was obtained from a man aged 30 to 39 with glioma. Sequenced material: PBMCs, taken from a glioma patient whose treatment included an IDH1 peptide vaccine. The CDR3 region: CSVCVVGALWETQYF. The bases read TGCAGCGTTTGCGTCGTGGGGGCTTTGTGGGAGACCCAGTACTTC.